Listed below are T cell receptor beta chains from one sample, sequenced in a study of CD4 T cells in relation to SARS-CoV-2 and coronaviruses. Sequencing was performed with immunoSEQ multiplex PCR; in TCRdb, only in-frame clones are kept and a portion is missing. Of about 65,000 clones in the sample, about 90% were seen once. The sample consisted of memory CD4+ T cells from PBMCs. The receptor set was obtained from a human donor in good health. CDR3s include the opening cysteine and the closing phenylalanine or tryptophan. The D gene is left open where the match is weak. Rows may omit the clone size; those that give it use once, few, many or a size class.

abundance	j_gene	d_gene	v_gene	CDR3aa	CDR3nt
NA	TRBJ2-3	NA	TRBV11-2	CASSFLDPSQSQYF	TGTGCCAGCAGCTTCCTCGACCCTTCCCAGTCCCAGTATTTT
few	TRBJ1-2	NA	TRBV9	CASSVGWGYTF	TGTGCCAGCAGCGTAGGCTGGGGCTACACCTTC
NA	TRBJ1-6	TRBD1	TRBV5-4	CASSFDSGQGASPLHF	TGTGCCAGCAGCTTCGACTCTGGACAGGGGGCTTCACCCCTCCACTTT
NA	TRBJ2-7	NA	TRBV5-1	CASSESGHSNYEQYF	TGCGCCAGCAGCGAATCGGGACATAGTAACTACGAGCAGTACTTC
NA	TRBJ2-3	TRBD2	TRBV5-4	CASSARALVAGVDTQYF	TGTGCCAGCAGCGCCCGCGCGTTGGTAGCGGGGGTGGATACGCAGTATTTT
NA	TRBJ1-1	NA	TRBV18	CASSPGAEAFF	TGTGCCAGCTCACCAGGGGCAGAAGCTTTCTTT
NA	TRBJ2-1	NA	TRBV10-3	CAISESGTTKQFF	TGTGCCATCAGTGAGTCCGGGACCACCAAGCAGTTCTTC
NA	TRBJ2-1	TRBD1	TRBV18	CASSPVGQSYNEQFF	TGTGCCAGCTCACCGGTGGGACAGTCCTACAATGAGCAGTTCTTC
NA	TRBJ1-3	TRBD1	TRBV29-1	CSAARQGLGNTIYF	TGCAGCGCCGCCCGACAGGGTTTAGGAAACACCATATATTTT
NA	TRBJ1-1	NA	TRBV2	CASSEQGGYVGTEAFF	TGTGCCAGCAGCGAACAGGGAGGCTACGTGGGCACTGAAGCTTTCTTT
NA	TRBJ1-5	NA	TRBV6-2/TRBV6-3	CASSYFRPNQPQHF	TGTGCCAGCAGTTACTTTAGGCCCAATCAGCCCCAGCATTTT
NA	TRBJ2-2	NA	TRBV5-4	CASSRGPGFLGTGELFF	TGTGCCAGCAGCAGGGGACCCGGGTTCCTAGGGACCGGGGAGCTGTTTTTT
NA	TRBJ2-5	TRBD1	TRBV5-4	CASSLADRPYETQYF	TGTGCCAGCAGCTTGGCGGACAGGCCCTACGAGACCCAGTACTTC
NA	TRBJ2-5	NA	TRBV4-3	CASSQKFEETQYF	TGCGCCAGCAGCCAGAAGTTTGAGGAGACCCAGTACTTC
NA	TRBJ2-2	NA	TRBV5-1	CASSPLTGAGTGELFF	TGCGCCAGCAGCCCGCTTACTGGGGCGGGCACCGGGGAGCTGTTTTTT
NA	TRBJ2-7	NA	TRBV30	CAWSQQGYEQYF	TGTGCCTGGAGCCAACAGGGCTACGAGCAGTACTTC
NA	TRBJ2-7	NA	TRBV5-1	CASSWGGASSYEQYF	TGCGCCAGCAGCTGGGGCGGGGCCAGCTCCTACGAGCAGTACTTC
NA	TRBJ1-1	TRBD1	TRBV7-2	CASRPDRAYTEAFF	TGTGCCAGCAGGCCCGACAGGGCCTACACTGAAGCTTTCTTT
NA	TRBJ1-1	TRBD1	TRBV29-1	CSVTPGTGYTEAFF	TGCAGCGTTACCCCCGGGACAGGGTACACTGAAGCTTTCTTT
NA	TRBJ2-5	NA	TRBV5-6	CASRRTAQETQYF	TGTGCCAGCAGGCGGACAGCTCAAGAGACCCAGTACTTC
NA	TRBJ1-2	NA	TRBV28	CASSPPANYGYTF	TGTGCCAGCAGTCCCCCGGCTAACTATGGCTACACCTTC
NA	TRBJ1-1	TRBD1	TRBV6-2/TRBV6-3	CASSYFGTGQTEAFF	TGTGCCAGCAGTTACTTTGGGACAGGCCAGACTGAAGCTTTCTTT
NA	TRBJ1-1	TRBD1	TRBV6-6	CASSRTTTGTGGTEAFF	TGTGCCAGCAGTCGAACAACTACCGGGACAGGGGGCACTGAAGCTTTCTTT
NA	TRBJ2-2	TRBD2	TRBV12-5	CASGAFGGSLTGELFF	TGTGCTAGTGGGGCCTTTGGCGGGAGTCTGACCGGGGAGCTGTTTTTT
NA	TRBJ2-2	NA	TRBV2	CASRGTRGTGELFF	TGTGCCAGCAGGGGAACCCGAGGTACCGGGGAGCTGTTTTTT
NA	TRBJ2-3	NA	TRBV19	CASSDSRGAGSPDTQYF	TGTGCCAGTAGTGACTCAAGAGGGGCCGGGAGTCCAGATACGCAGTATTTT
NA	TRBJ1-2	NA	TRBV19	CASSIKYTQNYGYTF	TGTGCCAGTAGTATAAAGTATACGCAGAACTATGGCTACACCTTC
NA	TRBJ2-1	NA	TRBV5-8	CASSGFWGIPATGGNEQFF	TGTGCCAGCAGCGGTTTCTGGGGAATTCCTGCGACAGGAGGCAATGAGCAGTTCTTC
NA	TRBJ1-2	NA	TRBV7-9	CASSSGGNYGYTF	TGTGCCAGCAGTTCGGGGGGGAACTATGGCTACACCTTC
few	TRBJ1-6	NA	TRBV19	CASAPGQQNSPLHF	TGTGCCAGCGCACCGGGACAACAAAATTCACCCCTCCACTTT
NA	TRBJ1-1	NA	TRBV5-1	CATRKGGLNTEAFF	TGCGCCACCCGGAAAGGGGGATTGAACACTGAAGCTTTCTTT
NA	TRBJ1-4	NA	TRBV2	CASNRLGEKLFF	TGTGCCAGCAACCGGTTGGGAGAAAAACTGTTTTTT
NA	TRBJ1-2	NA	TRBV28	CASSLGEYGYTF	TGTGCCAGCAGTTTAGGGGAATATGGCTACACCTTC
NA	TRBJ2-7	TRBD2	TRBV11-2	CASSLGRGREQYF	TGTGCCAGCAGCTTAGGGCGGGGGAGGGAGCAGTACTTC
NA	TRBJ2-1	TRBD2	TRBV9	CASSVVAGALYNEQFF	TGTGCCAGCAGCGTAGTGGCGGGAGCCCTCTACAATGAGCAGTTCTTC
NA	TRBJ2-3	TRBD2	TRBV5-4	CASSLEAGGVDTQYF	TGTGCCAGCAGCTTGGAGGCGGGGGGGGTAGATACGCAGTATTTT
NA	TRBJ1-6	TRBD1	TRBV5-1	CASSLRAGGQRLYNSPLHF	TGCGCCAGCAGCTTGAGGGCAGGGGGCCAGCGGCTCTATAATTCACCCCTCCACTTT
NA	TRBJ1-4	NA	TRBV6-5	CASSSWGTVDEKLFF	TGTGCCAGCAGTTCCTGGGGTACAGTGGATGAAAAACTGTTTTTT
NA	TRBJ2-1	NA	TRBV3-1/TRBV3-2	CASSQDRGREQFF	TGTGCCAGCAGCCAAGACAGAGGCCGAGAGCAGTTCTTC
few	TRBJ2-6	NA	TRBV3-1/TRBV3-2	CASRGGTGRIRRANVLTF	TGTGCCAGCAGAGGGGGGACGGGACGCATCCGTCGGGCCAACGTCCTGACTTTC
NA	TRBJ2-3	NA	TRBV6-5	CASRGHQPTDTQYF	TGTGCCAGCAGGGGGCACCAGCCCACAGATACGCAGTATTTT
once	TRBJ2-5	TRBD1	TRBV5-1	CASSPGTGGETQYF	TGCGCCAGCAGCCCGGGGACAGGGGGTGAGACCCAGTACTTC
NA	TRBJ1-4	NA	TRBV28	CASRPRGAGEKLFF	TGTGCCAGCAGGCCAAGGGGGGCAGGGGAAAAACTGTTTTTT